The clone carrying this T cell receptor (beta chain) was found a few times. Method: immunoSEQ multiplex PCR; TCRdb's copy keeps in-frame clones and lacks some. The table shows roughly 130,000 clones, with 84% occurring only once. V was clipped by 5 bases and J by 8 bases; unmatched bases: 11. The germline gives CDR1 KGHDR, CDR2 SFDVKD. The CDR3 extends over 17 amino acids. The sample originates from a study of blood T cell repertoires in COVID-19. The clonotype originates from a man aged 35-49 years with acute COVID-19. The sequencing input was PBMCs or T cells enriched from blood (not recorded which). This rearrangement joins TRBV24-1 to TRBJ2-1; 13 bases agree with TRBD2. This CDR3 is CATSGPGLAGPWDEQFF. The CDR3 coding sequence is TGTGCCACCAGTGGGCCGGGACTAGCGGGACCCTGGGATGAGCAGTTCTTC.